This TCR beta chain was sequenced for a study of metastatic and nonmetastatic thyroid tumors. Thyroid surgery was performed in patients who had received no treatment beforehand. TCRdb reanalyzed the PCR reads with MiXCR. Among some 15,000 clones listed, around 12% were seen once. This clone has at least ten counts. The V segment lost 5 bases and the J segment 3 bases; nucleotides outside the gene matches: 14. Germline-derived CDR1 and CDR2 are SSHAT and FNYEAQ (reference sequence). This CDR3 is built from 17 residues. The receptor's source is a female donor with papillary thyroid cancer or a benign thyroid nodule (not recorded which). Some clones in this sample may be carry-over from other donors' samples. The chain uses TRBV7-7 and TRBJ1-2; 8 bases map to TRBD1. Input material: tumor tissue. CDR3 DNA: TGTGCCAGCAGCCCCCTTTCCGGGACAGGAGTGGACTATGGCTACACCTTC. Translation gives CASSPLSGTGVDYGYTF.